These T cell receptor beta chains were read from a single sample in a study of cytomegalovirus exposure and HLA in healthy donors. Clones were sequenced by immunoSEQ multiplex PCR, and TCRdb holds only the in-frame ones, with some missing. The sample contains more than 250,000 clones, roughly 88% of which appear only once. The specimen sequenced was PBMCs. The source of these receptors is a woman in her 30s in good health and CMV-seronegative. The CDR3 runs from the conserved cysteine through the conserved F or W. D genes are given only for firm matches. Size values are once, few and many counts, or a class for expanded clones, and some rows have none.

d_call j_call v_call clone_size cdr3_aa cdr3_nt
NA TRBJ2-3 TRBV18 once CASSRAGSSTDTQYF TGTGCCAGCTCACGGGCAGGCTCTAGCACAGATACGCAGTATTTT
NA TRBJ2-7 TRBV27 NA CASSPPGVGYEQYF TGTGCCAGCAGTCCTCCGGGGGTGGGCTACGAGCAGTACTTC
TRBD2 TRBJ2-1 TRBV27 once CASSLSGGYEQFF TGTGCCAGCAGTTTATCGGGGGGGTATGAGCAGTTCTTC
NA TRBJ1-5 TRBV6-1 once CASSDGSNQPQHF TGTGCCAGCAGTGACGGTTCCAATCAGCCCCAGCATTTT
NA TRBJ1-4 TRBV27 NA CASSPFDRLEKLFF TGTGCCAGCAGTCCGTTCGACAGGTTGGAGAAACTGTTTTTT
NA TRBJ2-6 TRBV27 NA CASSLAAGANVLTF TGTGCCAGCAGTTTAGCGGCTGGGGCCAACGTCCTGACTTTC
NA TRBJ2-7 TRBV7-3 NA CASSRGPMGEQYF TGTGCCAGCAGCAGAGGTCCTATGGGCGAGCAGTACTTC
NA TRBJ1-1 TRBV4-3 NA CASSRGMNTEAFF TGCGCCAGCAGCCGGGGGATGAACACTGAAGCTTTCTTT
TRBD2 TRBJ2-7 TRBV5-1 NA CASSGGREDLPYEQYF TGCGCCAGCAGCGGCGGCCGGGAGGACCTTCCCTACGAGCAGTACTTC
NA TRBJ1-5 TRBV15 NA CATSRVGNQPQHF TGTGCCACCAGCAGAGTAGGGAATCAGCCCCAGCATTTT
NA TRBJ2-1 TRBV6-1 NA CASSEGGGTYNEQFF TGTGCCAGCAGTGAAGGTGGCGGGACCTACAATGAGCAGTTCTTC
NA TRBJ2-1 TRBV6-5 NA CATSGVDPYNEQFF TGTGCCACAAGCGGCGTTGACCCCTACAATGAGCAGTTCTTC
TRBD1 TRBJ2-7 TRBV7-9 once CASSPTRVIGGFNEQYF TGTGCCAGCAGCCCAACTCGGGTGATAGGGGGCTTCAACGAGCAGTACTTC
NA TRBJ2-5 TRBV5-1 once CASSIRQDYMETQYF TGCGCCAGCAGCATTCGACAGGACTACATGGAGACCCAGTACTTC
TRBD1 TRBJ1-4 TRBV6-4 NA CASSEGQGGDEKLFF TGTGCCAGCAGTGAAGGACAGGGAGGGGATGAAAAACTGTTTTTT
TRBD1 TRBJ1-2 TRBV11-2 few CASSARRDREFNYGYTF TGTGCCAGCAGCGCCCGCCGGGACAGAGAGTTTAACTATGGCTACACCTTC
NA TRBJ1-4 TRBV4-1 few CASSPSGTFNEKLFF TGCGCCAGCAGCCCCTCCGGGACCTTTAATGAAAAACTGTTTTTT
NA TRBJ2-7 TRBV30 NA CAWSGQTLQYF TGTGCCTGGAGTGGACAGACCTTACAGTACTTC
TRBD2 TRBJ2-1 TRBV6-1 NA CASVLGLGSYNEQFF TGTGCCAGCGTGCTCGGACTAGGCTCCTACAATGAGCAGTTCTTC
TRBD1 TRBJ1-5 TRBV28 once CASSATGRNQPQHF TGTGCCAGCAGCGCGACAGGGCGCAATCAGCCCCAGCATTTT
NA TRBJ2-2 TRBV6-5 NA CASRNSHRGSGELFF TGTGCCAGCAGGAACAGTCACCGAGGGTCGGGGGAGCTGTTTTTT
TRBD2 TRBJ2-7 TRBV28 few CASSPNTSGKGWQYF TGTGCCAGCAGTCCTAATACTAGCGGGAAGGGATGGCAGTACTTC
TRBD1 TRBJ1-2 TRBV5-5 NA CASSFGTGNFYGYTF TGTGCCAGCAGCTTCGGGACAGGGAACTTCTATGGCTACACCTTC
NA TRBJ2-7 TRBV27 NA CASSLSGRYEQYF TGTGCCAGCAGTTTATCCGGGCGGTACGAGCAGTACTTC
TRBD1 TRBJ1-1 TRBV29-1 NA CSVALMDRPNTEAFF TGCAGCGTTGCCTTAATGGACAGGCCGAACACTGAAGCTTTCTTT
NA TRBJ1-5 TRBV7-2 NA CASSLASRQPQHF TGTGCCAGCAGCTTAGCTTCAAGACAGCCCCAGCATTTT
NA TRBJ1-2 TRBV6-1 NA CASGGTNLNYGYTF TGTGCCAGCGGAGGGACAAACCTTAACTATGGCTACACCTTC
NA TRBJ2-7 TRBV13 NA CASSLGRMREQYF TGTGCCAGCAGCTTAGGAAGAATGCGCGAGCAGTACTTC
NA TRBJ2-5 TRBV11-3 NA CASSLGGSQETQYF TGTGCCAGCAGCTTAGGGGGTTCCCAAGAGACCCAGTACTTC
NA TRBJ2-5 TRBV2 NA CASIGAGVQETQYF TGTGCCAGCATAGGAGCCGGGGTCCAAGAGACCCAGTACTTC
TRBD1 TRBJ1-5 TRBV9 NA CASSGRSDRGKQGNQPQHF TGTGCCAGCAGCGGGCGATCGGACAGGGGGAAACAAGGCAATCAGCCCCAGCATTTT
TRBD2 TRBJ2-5 TRBV5-1 NA CASSSKRGQETQYF TGCGCCAGCAGCTCAAAGCGGGGGCAAGAGACCCAGTACTTC
NA TRBJ2-7 TRBV5-4 NA CASSLAGPYEQYF TGTGCCAGCAGCTTGGCAGGGCCCTACGAGCAGTACTTC
NA TRBJ2-7 TRBV4-2 NA CASSQPGRGALGEQYF TGTGCCAGCAGCCAGCCGGGGAGAGGGGCCCTCGGGGAGCAGTACTTC
NA TRBJ2-7 TRBV5-6 NA CASSLGGTGPTAYEQYF TGTGCCAGCAGCTTGGGCGGAACAGGGCCCACTGCCTACGAGCAGTACTTC
NA TRBJ2-7 TRBV5-6 NA CASSSGSSYEQYF TGTGCCAGCAGTTCAGGATCTTCCTACGAGCAGTACTTC
NA TRBJ2-2 TRBV9 NA CASSVSERELFF TGTGCCAGCAGCGTATCGGAGCGGGAGCTGTTTTTT